The T cell receptor beta chain described here comes from a study of shared clonotypes between healthy human individuals. Study information: Every donor yielded three CD4 naive, three CD4 memory, two CD8 naive and one CD8 memory plate. Study-wide points: Across subsets, estimated richness was generally greater for naive than for memory populations. Unshared clonotypes carried lower generation probabilities than those common to all four donors.

Replicate PCRs from sorted subsets contained roughly 200 ng DNA, which is roughly 30,000 T cell genomes. The method was immunoSEQ multiplex PCR; TCRdb's version includes in-frame clones alone and lacks a portion of them. Of hundreds of thousands of clones listed, around 67% were seen once; the top ten hold approximately 1.6%. The CDR3 spans 16 residues. The V and J ends lost 1 base and 5 bases respectively, with 15 bases between them. Germline loops: CDR1 SEHNR, CDR2 FQNEAQ (reference sequence). Comment on this clone: Its antigen is not known.

The rearrangement uses TRBV7-9 and TRBJ2-1; D perhaps matches TRBD2 (6 bases). Source material: memory CD4+ T cells sorted from blood. The subset was: CD45RA-negative fraction. This clonotype originated in a woman aged 25 to 39 in good health. The CDR3 DNA reads as TGTGCCAGCAGCTTAGAGGGACTGCTCCCAAACAATGAGCAGTTCTTC. Its protein product is CASSLEGLLPNNEQFF.